The 9 T cell receptor beta chains in this list originate from one sample, sequenced in a study of T-cell memory formation after mild COVID-19 (dated by TCRdb to 2020 to 2022). Library prep was done by 5' RACE. The listed sequencing device is Illumina NovaSeq 6000. The raw public reads went through TCRdb reprocessing: fastp at Q25, MiXCR clone calling, in-frame beta chains kept. Rows with a matching CDR3 protein are joined into one entry that keeps the most common DNA and genes. The sample contains roughly 580,000 distinct CDR3 sequences, about a sixth of them found a single time. The ten largest clones represent around 11% of the sample. The sequenced material came from PBMCs or a T cell subset sorted from them (not recorded which). These receptors were taken from an adult woman who had mild COVID-19 (a few samples of this study predate the infection). The sample titles of this study are shuffled in the database, so cell type and time point are left out; the donor was told from shared clones.

This clonotype was seen more than once but under ten times. The chain has TRBV5-6 and TRBJ2-5, with D perhaps TRBD1 or TRBD2 (5 bases each). Per the germline V gene, CDR1 is SGHDT and CDR2 is YYEEEE. This CDR3 contains 16 residues. Trimming left V 0 bases short and J 2 bases short, with 14 bases between. The CDR3 DNA reads TGTGCCAGCAGCTTGGCCGGGGCAGCCATTCAAGAGACCCAGTACTTC. As protein: CASSLAGAAIQETQYF. Full variable domain (rest looked up from reference TRBV5-6 and TRBJ2-5): DAGVTQSPTHLIKTRGQQVTLRCSPKSGHDTVSWYQQALGQGPQFIFQYYEEEERQRGNFPDRFSGHQFPNYSSELNVNALLLGDSALYLCASSLAGAAIQETQYFGPGTRLLVL.

This clonotype was found many times. The V and J genes are TRBV5-5 and TRBJ1-1; 9 bases fit TRBD1. With 3 bases clipped from V and 3 bases from J, the junction kept 0 bases outside the gene matches. Germline CDR1 reads SGHKS; CDR2 reads YYEKEE (reference sequence). This CDR3 is built from 13 residues. CDR3 sequence reads: CASSWTGDTEAFF. The CDR3 bases are TGTGCCAGCAGCTGGACAGGGGACACTGAAGCTTTCTTT.

This clonotype came up a few times. This sequence joins TRBV6-5 and TRBJ2-1, with D perhaps TRBD2 (6 bases). Germline values: CDR1 MNHEY, CDR2 SVGAGI. This CDR3 has 13 residues. The CDR3 reads CTCGASSYNEQFF. For the CDR3, the DNA is TGTACCTGCGGGGCGAGCTCCTACAATGAGCAGTTCTTC.

This clonotype was counted a few times. This sequence joins TRBV5-6 and TRBJ2-7; possible D gene TRBD2, 5 bases. The CDR3 is made up of 13 amino acids. V was clipped by 4 bases and J by 5 bases, with 13 bases between them. Germline loops: CDR1 SGHDT, CDR2 YYEEEE. The CDR3 DNA reads TGTGCCAGCAGCCACATGGCAGCGGACGAGCAGTACTTC. This encodes CASSHMAADEQYF.

There are a few counts of this clonotype. J is TRBJ1-1 and V is TRBV9; D uncertain. Germline V gene lookup returns CDR1 SGDLS and CDR2 YYNGEE. CDR3 length: 11 amino acids. V gave up 3 bases and J gave up 3 bases, with 3 bases separating them. CDR3 loop: CASSGDTEAFF. CDR3 bases: TGTGCCAGCAGCGGAGACACTGAAGCTTTCTTT.

The chain couples TRBV6-6 to TRBJ1-2, with 7 bases matching TRBD1. The germline V gene has CDR1 MNHNY and CDR2 SVGAGI (reference sequence). The CDR3 covers 14 residues. Unmatched junction bases numbered 10, after V lost 7 bases and J lost 5 bases. Here the CDR3 DNA reads TGTGCCAGCACAACAGGGGAGAAGGAGTATGGCTACACCTTC. It encodes CASTTGEKEYGYTF.

In its sample, this clonotype was seen a few times. The chain links TRBV9 to TRBJ2-1; TRBD2 is a possible D gene (6 bases). Germline V CDR1 and CDR2: SGDLS, YYNGEE. Trimming shortened V by 1 base and J by 4 bases, and 15 bases separated the two germline ends. The CDR3 totals 16 residues. The chain's CDR3 is CASSVLRDSGYNEQFF. CDR3 sequence (DNA): TGTGCCAGCAGCGTACTCCGGGACTCAGGTTACAATGAGCAGTTCTTC.

This clonotype was seen a handful of times. V is TRBV15 and J is TRBJ2-1; D might be TRBD1 (5 bases). From germline, CDR1 is LNHNV and CDR2 YYDKDF (reference sequence). The ends were cut back, 2 bases at V and 4 bases at J, with 12 bases in the middle. CDR3 size: 15 residues. In nucleotides, the CDR3 is TGTGCCACCAGCAGACAGGGTCGAACATACAATGAGCAGTTCTTC. This encodes CATSRQGRTYNEQFF.

The V gene is TRBV4-1, the J gene TRBJ1-1; D not resolved. The CDR3 totals 13 residues. The V end was cut by 4 bases, the J end by 3 bases, with 9 bases between. The germline V gene encodes CDR1 MGHRA and CDR2 YSYEKL. The CDR3 loop reads CASSPSWDTEAFF. CDR3 sequence (DNA): TGCGCCAGCAGCCCCTCATGGGACACTGAAGCTTTCTTT.